Presented here are 5 T cell receptor beta chains from one specimen sequenced in a study of shared clonotypes between healthy human individuals. Sequencing was performed with immunoSEQ multiplex PCR; in TCRdb, only in-frame clones are kept and a portion is missing. The sample holds about 690,000 clones, 90% seen once. The sequenced sample consisted of memory CD8+ T cells from PBMCs. Subset specified: CD45RO+ cells pooled with CCR7-negative TemRA cells. The receptors here all came from a man aged 18-30 years in good health. Some clones in this sample may be carry-over from other donors' samples.

This chain links TRBV29-1 with TRBJ2-2; D is unresolved. V lost 0 bases and J 8 bases, leaving 4 bases between the germline ends. Germline lookup yields CDR1 SQVTM and CDR2 ANQGSEA. The CDR3 is made up of 11 amino acids. The CDR3 bases are TGCAGCGTTGAAGATTTGGGGGAGCTGTTTTTT. Residues: CSVEDLGELFF.

V gene TRBV28 combines with J gene TRBJ2-7, with TRBD1 matching over 7 bases. With 6 bases clipped from V and 2 bases from J, the junction kept 7 bases outside the gene matches. Germline CDR1 is MDHEN and CDR2 is SYDVKM. The CDR3 sequence is 14 residues long. CDR3 nucleotides: TGTGCCAGCAGAAATACAGGGGACCCCTACGAGCAGTACTTC. Its translation: CASRNTGDPYEQYF.

As regards this clone: The sample contains more than one DNA sequence encoding this CDR3. This sequence joins TRBV9 and TRBJ2-1; D not resolved. The CDR3 length is 14 residues. V lost 0 bases, J lost 1 base, and 5 bases lay in between. Germline V gives CDR1 SGDLS, CDR2 YYNGEE. Written as DNA, the CDR3 is TGTGCCAGCAGCGTAGCAGGATCCTACAATGAGCAGTTCTTC. It encodes CASSVAGSYNEQFF.

Of note for this clone: One base away lies a much larger clone, so this may be a sequencing read error. CDR3: CASSQLSAGSQERGTQYF. For the CDR3, the DNA is TGCGCCAGCAGCCAACTTTCGGCCGGGAGTCAGGAGAGAGGGACCCAGTACTTC. V gene TRBV4-1 combines with J gene TRBJ2-5; D is perhaps TRBD2 (6 bases). The CDR3 spans 18 residues. Germline V gives CDR1 MGHRA, CDR2 YSYEKL. V was clipped by 2 bases and J by 7 bases, with 26 bases between them.

This clone was counted once. V is TRBV28 and J is TRBJ1-2, with 9 bases fitting TRBD1. Unmatched junction bases numbered 18, after V lost 4 bases and J lost 6 bases. Germline V CDR1 and CDR2: MDHEN, SYDVKM. CDR3 length equals 18 residues. The CDR3 DNA reads TGTGCCAGCAGTTATGGGGCAACGCATCGACAGGGGGAGGATGGCTACACCTTC. Translating it yields CASSYGATHRQGEDGYTF.